This T cell receptor (beta chain) comes out of a study of shared clonotypes between healthy human individuals. Study summary: Participating donors consisted of a couple of women and three men aged 18 to 49.

Profiled with immunoSEQ multiplex PCR; TCRdb holds only in-frame clones, not every one. The sample comprises roughly 2.2 million clones, roughly 92% of which are singletons, and about 0.36% rests with the top ten. Naive CD45RA+ and memory CD45RA-negative subsets were split from CD4+ cells. Comments on this clone: Its specificity is unknown.

Study results and caveats: Among a handful of donors, roughly 5% of naive CD4 clonotypes were found in common. Donors were few, which limited the genetic and exposure-history diversity represented.

Germline loops: CDR1 LGHNT, CDR2 FRNRAP. V was trimmed by 11 bases and J by 7 bases, leaving 17 bases between them. The CDR3 has 12 amino acids. Sequenced material: naive CD4+ T cells from PBMCs. Subset indicated: CD45RA+ positively selected. The source of this sequence is a young man in good health. Some clones in this sample may be carry-over from other donors' samples. J is TRBJ2-5 and V is TRBV12-5, with TRBD2 as a possible D gene (5 bases). The CDR3 region has the DNA TGTGCTTCCACTCAGACTCGGGGGACCCAGTACTTC. Translating it yields CASTQTRGTQYF.